This T cell receptor (beta chain) was observed in a study of blood T cell repertoires in COVID-19. Overall study context: COVID-19 samples, acute and convalescent, were from the United States, Italy and Spain. PBMCs, B-cell-depleted T cells, or T cells were the source of the cDNA or gDNA that made up the material.

Generated by immunoSEQ multiplex PCR, the TCRdb table keeps only in-frame clones and is missing some. The table includes 150,000 to 200,000 clones, about 83% detected once. Germline-derived CDR1 and CDR2 are MNHEY and SVGAGI. The trim removed 6 bases at V and 1 base at J, leaving 8 bases unmatched. This CDR3 region has 15 residues. Sequenced input: peripheral blood. The chain combines TRBV6-5 with TRBJ2-7; the match to TRBD1 covers 8 bases. This sequence originates from a person aged 65-85 years with COVID-19, enrolled during active disease. CDR3 DNA sequence: TGTGCCAGCAGGCAGGACAGGGCAATTTCCTACGAGCAGTACTTC. Translated: CASRQDRAISYEQYF.